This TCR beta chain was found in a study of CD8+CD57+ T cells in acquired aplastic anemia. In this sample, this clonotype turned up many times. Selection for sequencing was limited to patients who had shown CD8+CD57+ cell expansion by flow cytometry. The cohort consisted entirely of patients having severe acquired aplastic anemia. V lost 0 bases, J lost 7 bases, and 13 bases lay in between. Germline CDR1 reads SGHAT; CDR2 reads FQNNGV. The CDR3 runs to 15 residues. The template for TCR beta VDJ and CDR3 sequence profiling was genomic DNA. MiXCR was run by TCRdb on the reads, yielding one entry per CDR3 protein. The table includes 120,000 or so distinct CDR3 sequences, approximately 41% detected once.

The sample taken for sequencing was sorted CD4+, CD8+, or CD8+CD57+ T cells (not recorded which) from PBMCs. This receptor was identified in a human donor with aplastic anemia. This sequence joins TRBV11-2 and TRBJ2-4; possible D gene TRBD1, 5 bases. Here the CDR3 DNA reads TGTGCCAGCAGCTTAGATGGCAGGGAATCGAACATTCAGTACTTC. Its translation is CASSLDGRESNIQYF.